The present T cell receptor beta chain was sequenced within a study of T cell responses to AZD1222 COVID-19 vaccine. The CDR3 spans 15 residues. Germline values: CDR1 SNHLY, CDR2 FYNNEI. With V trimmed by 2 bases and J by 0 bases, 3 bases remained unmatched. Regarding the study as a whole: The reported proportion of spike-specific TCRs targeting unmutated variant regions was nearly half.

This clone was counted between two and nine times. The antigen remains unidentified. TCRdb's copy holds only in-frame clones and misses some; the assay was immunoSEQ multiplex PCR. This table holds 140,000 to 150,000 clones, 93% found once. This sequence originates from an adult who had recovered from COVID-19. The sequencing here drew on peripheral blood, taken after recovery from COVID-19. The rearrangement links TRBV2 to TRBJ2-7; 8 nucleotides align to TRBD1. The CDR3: CASSESGTGSYEQYF. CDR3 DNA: TGTGCCAGCAGTGAATCCGGGACAGGCTCCTACGAGCAGTACTTC.